Sequencing of this T cell receptor (beta chain) was carried out in a study of T-cell memory formation after mild COVID-19. Germline-derived CDR1 and CDR2 are SEHNR and FQNEAQ (reference sequence). V was pared by 6 bases and J by 4 bases, with 21 bases between. This CDR3 is built from 16 residues. This clonotype was seen more than once but under ten times. TCRdb re-analysed the 5' RACE reads in MiXCR, keeping a single row per CDR3 protein. Found here are hundreds of thousands of distinct CDR3 sequences, 15% to 20% of them singletons; the top ten hold roughly 21%. The sequence derives from a man between 18 and 35 years old who had mild COVID-19 (a few samples of this study predate the infection). Cell type and time point are not known. Sample: PBMCs or a T cell subset sorted from them (not recorded which). The rearrangement uses TRBV7-9 and TRBJ1-2; D gene unclear. In DNA form, the CDR3 reads TGTGCCAGCAGAGACACAGATTCCCCCACATTCTATGGCTACACCTTC. Amino acid sequence: CASRDTDSPTFYGYTF.